One sample yielded the 16 T cell receptor beta chains listed below, sequenced in a study of cytomegalovirus exposure and HLA in healthy donors. Primers for the PCR totalled 60 Vbeta and 13 Jbeta. Here immunoSEQ multiplex PCR was the method, and the copy in TCRdb shows in-frame clones only, minus some. The table has 250,000 to 300,000 clones, 80% to 95% seen once. The specimen sequenced was PBMCs. These receptors were collected from a girl aged 2-10 years in good health and CMV-seronegative.

The chain employs TRBV7-6 and TRBJ2-2, with 9 bases fitting TRBD2. Losses at the gene ends were 3 bases for V and 6 bases for J; bases not matched to a gene: 11. The germline V gene has CDR1 SGHVS and CDR2 FNYEAQ. The CDR3 has 17 amino acids. In nucleotides, the CDR3 is TGTGCCAGCAGCTTGCTAGCGGGACCCAATCCACCCGGGGAGCTGTTTTTT. Translated, it gives CASSLLAGPNPPGELFF.

The chain links TRBV5-1 to TRBJ1-1; D might be TRBD1 (6 bases). The CDR3 extends over 15 amino acids. The V end was cut by 0 bases, the J end by 1 base, with 10 bases between. The V gene's germline CDR1 is SGHRS and CDR2 YFSETQ. The CDR3 nucleotides are TGCGCCAGCAGCTTGGACCTACAGGGGAACACTGAAGCTTTCTTT. Its protein is CASSLDLQGNTEAFF. Drawing the rest from reference TRBV5-1 and TRBJ1-1, the complete variable domain is KAGVTQTPRYLIKTRGQQVTLSCSPISGHRSVSWYQQTPGQGLQFLFEYFSETQRNKGNFPGRFSGRQFSNSRSEMNVSTLELGDSALYLCASSLDLQGNTEAFFGQGTRLTVV.

The V gene is TRBV7-2, the J gene TRBJ2-7; TRBD2 aligns across 8 bases. V lost 2 bases, J lost 5 bases, and 20 bases stayed unmatched. The CDR3 runs 19 residues. The V gene's germline CDR1 is SGHTA and CDR2 FQGNSA. Written as DNA, the CDR3 is TGTGCCAGCAGCTTAATGGTGGCTAGCGGGCGCCTTGGGGAAAACGAGCAGTACTTC. Its translation is CASSLMVASGRLGENEQYF.

The rearrangement uses TRBV13 and TRBJ1-6, with TRBD1 matching over 7 bases. CDR1 and CDR2 (germline): PRHDT, FYEKMQ (reference sequence). This CDR3 is built from 14 residues. V gave up 5 bases and J gave up 6 bases; unmatched junction bases: 4. DNA of the CDR3: TGTGCCAGCAGCCCGGGACAGCCTAATTCACCCCTCCACTTT. Translation: CASSPGQPNSPLHF.

This clone came up once. The chain links TRBV29-1 to TRBJ2-5; 8 nucleotides match TRBD2. V trimming: 4 bases; J trimming: 1 base; junction bases outside the gene matches: 8. CDR1 is SQVTM and CDR2 is ANQGSEA in the germline V gene. This CDR3 comprises 15 residues. In nucleotides, the CDR3 is TGCAGCGTTGGACGACTAGCGAAACTCCAAGAGACCCAGTACTTC. Translated: CSVGRLAKLQETQYF.

In its sample, this clone was seen once. The chain employs TRBV25-1 and TRBJ1-4; D might be TRBD1 (5 bases). V lost 1 base and J 7 bases, leaving 16 bases between the germline ends. Germline CDR1 and CDR2: MGHDK and SYGVNS. This CDR3 is built from 16 residues. The CDR3 DNA sequence: TGTGCCAGCAGTGAATCCCTAGGTGGGGCTGGTGAAAAACTGTTTTTT. Translating it yields CASSESLGGAGEKLFF.

The chain combines TRBV2 with TRBJ1-4; D may be TRBD1 (6 bases). Trimming stripped 7 bases from V and 3 bases from J, with 9 bases between. Germline CDR1 reads SNHLY; CDR2 reads FYNNEI. This CDR3 spans 13 amino acids. The CDR3 region has the DNA TGTGCCAGCAAAGGACAGCCTAATGAAAAACTGTTTTTT. As protein: CASKGQPNEKLFF.

The V call is TRBV2, the J call TRBJ2-3, with 12 bases fitting TRBD2. The CDR3 length is 15 residues. The junction had 7 bases not matched to a gene; V was cut back by 6 bases and J by 6 bases. Germline CDR1 SNHLY, CDR2 FYNNEI. The chain's CDR3 is CASRTLAGGSDTQYF. The CDR3 DNA sequence: TGTGCCAGCAGGACCCTAGCGGGGGGGTCTGATACGCAGTATTTT.

This clone has a single count. The chain joins TRBV5-1 to TRBJ1-3; D perhaps matches TRBD1 (6 bases). The CDR3 covers 15 residues. The germline V gene encodes CDR1 SGHRS and CDR2 YFSETQ. The V end was cut by 4 bases, the J end by 0 bases, with 11 bases between. CDR3 in amino acids: CASSMDSGSGNTIYF. The CDR3, as DNA: TGCGCCAGCAGCATGGACAGCGGCTCTGGAAACACCATATATTTT.

The rearrangement links TRBV6-5 to TRBJ2-5, with D perhaps matching TRBD2 (6 bases). The J call may be incorrect, as the DNA end agrees better with TRBJ2-7. Per germline, CDR1 MNHEY and CDR2 SVGAGI. This CDR3 is built from 14 residues. CDR3 in amino acids: CASSPRDSTYEQYF. The CDR3 DNA sequence: TGTGCCAGCAGTCCCCGGGACTCAACATACGAGCAGTACTTC.

The gene calls are TRBV11-2 and TRBJ2-7; maybe TRBD1 (5 bases). Trimming removed 1 base at V and 7 bases at J, with 14 bases between. The CDR3 has 14 amino acids. Germline V gene lookup returns CDR1 SGHAT and CDR2 FQNNGV. The chain's CDR3 is CASSLGHGRAEQYF. CDR3 bases: TGTGCCAGCAGCTTAGGCCACGGCAGGGCTGAGCAGTACTTC.

This sequence joins TRBV29-1 and TRBJ1-2; D may be TRBD1 (5 bases). The CDR3 has 16 amino acids. V was trimmed by 0 bases and J by 7 bases, leaving 21 bases between them. The germline V gene encodes CDR1 SQVTM and CDR2 ANQGSEA. CDR3 coding DNA: TGCAGCGTTGAAGACCTCCGGAGATTCGGGGACTCTGGCTACACCTTC. Residues: CSVEDLRRFGDSGYTF.

The chain couples TRBV6-4 to TRBJ1-1; D is unclear. The CDR3 runs 13 residues. Trimming cost V 4 bases and J 7 bases, with 13 bases left between them. CDR1 and CDR2 (germline): MRHNA, SNTAGT. The CDR3, as DNA: TGTGCCAGCAGTGTGGAACCAGCGGGTGAAGCTTTCTTT. This translates into CASSVEPAGEAFF.

V gene TRBV6-1 combines with J gene TRBJ2-5; D ambiguous. The J call is in doubt because the DNA end fits TRBJ2-7 better. The CDR3 is made up of 14 amino acids. In germline, CDR1 is MNHNS, CDR2 SASEGT. CDR3 sequence: CASSEMGIYDEQYF. The CDR3 DNA follows: TGTGCCAGCAGTGAAATGGGCATATACGACGAGCAGTACTTC.

The chain joins TRBV7-9 to TRBJ1-2; 9 bases agree with TRBD1. Germline V gene data show CDR1 as SEHNR and CDR2 as FQNEAQ (reference sequence). The CDR3 contains 15 residues. Trimming at V came to 1 base and at J to 6 bases, leaving 6 bases not matched to a gene. The CDR3 spells CASSLVGQGFDGYTF. In DNA, the CDR3 is TGTGCCAGCAGCTTAGTCGGACAGGGGTTCGATGGCTACACCTTC.

The chain is built from TRBV19 and TRBJ1-1; possibly TRBD1 for D (6 bases). Trimming removed 2 bases from V and 5 bases from J, with 12 bases in between. This CDR3 region has 14 residues. Germline values: CDR1 LNHDA, CDR2 SQIVND (reference sequence). In DNA form, the CDR3 reads TGTGCCAGTAGTATACGACAGGAGAAAACTGAAGCTTTCTTT. Translating it yields CASSIRQEKTEAFF. Combining the CDR3 with reference TRBV19 and TRBJ1-1 gives the whole variable domain DGGITQSPKYLFRKEGQNVTLSCEQNLNHDAMYWYRQDPGQGLRLIYYSQIVNDFQKGDIAEGYSVSREKKESFPLTVTSAQKNPTAFYLCASSIRQEKTEAFFGQGTRLTVV.